These 10 T cell receptor beta chains originate from one sample sequenced in a study of blood T cell repertoires in COVID-19. TCRdb keeps only in-frame clones here, not all; method: immunoSEQ multiplex PCR. The data contain more than 80,000 clones, roughly two thirds of them singletons. Sequenced material: peripheral blood. The receptors stem from a human donor with acute or convalescent COVID-19. The donor label of this sample is uncertain.

This clone was seen more than once but under ten times. The J gene is TRBJ1-3, the V gene TRBV2; weak D call: TRBD1 (5 bases). The CDR3 totals 15 residues. Germline V gene data show CDR1 as SNHLY and CDR2 as FYNNEI. V was trimmed by 2 bases and J by 6 bases, leaving 14 bases between them. CDR3 in DNA: TGTGCCAGCAGTGAATCTCACAGGCAAGAAAACACCATATATTTT. Its protein product is CASSESHRQENTIYF.

The V gene is TRBV9, the J gene TRBJ2-7; D is possibly TRBD1 (5 bases). Trimming took 0 bases from V and 5 from J, leaving 6 bases between them. The CDR3 contains 12 residues. CDR1 SGDLS and CDR2 YYNGEE come from the germline V gene. CDR3 bases: TGTGCCAGCAGCGTAGCACAGGACGAGCAGTACTTC. As protein: CASSVAQDEQYF.

This clone was found once. This chain uses TRBV5-1 with TRBJ1-3, with D perhaps matching TRBD1 (5 bases). CDR1 is SGHRS, CDR2 YFSETQ, per germline. There are 16 residues in the CDR3. The V gene lost 0 bases and the J gene lost 0 bases, with 10 bases spanning the gap. The CDR3 region has the DNA TGCGCCAGCAGCTTGGCACCGACAGACTCTGGAAACACCATATATTTT. This encodes CASSLAPTDSGNTIYF. The full variable domain, completed using reference TRBV5-1 and TRBJ1-3, is KAGVTQTPRYLIKTRGQQVTLSCSPISGHRSVSWYQQTPGQGLQFLFEYFSETQRNKGNFPGRFSGRQFSNSRSEMNVSTLELGDSALYLCASSLAPTDSGNTIYFGEGSWLTVV.

The chain uses TRBV5-1 and TRBJ2-3; D might be TRBD1 (6 bases). The CDR3 covers 13 residues. The germline gives CDR1 SGHRS, CDR2 YFSETQ. V was trimmed by 1 base and J by 4 bases, leaving 7 bases between them. The CDR3 loop reads CASSLSGADTQYF. Here the CDR3 DNA reads TGCGCCAGCAGCTTGTCAGGGGCAGATACGCAGTATTTT.

This clone has more than one count but fewer than ten. CDR3 residues: CASSPKRVNQPQHF. The CDR3 DNA sequence: TGTGCCAGCTCACCAAAGAGGGTCAATCAGCCCCAGCATTTT. The chain combines TRBV18 with TRBJ1-5, with no clear D. Trimming removed 2 bases at V and 3 bases at J, with 8 bases between. The germline gives CDR1 KGHSH, CDR2 LQKENI. CDR3 length: 14 amino acids.

The chain employs TRBV30 and TRBJ1-3; D remains ambiguous. The CDR3 extends over 15 amino acids. Germline assignment: CDR1 GTSNPN and CDR2 SVGIG (reference sequence). Trimming took 2 bases from V and 0 from J, leaving 11 bases between them. Here the CDR3 DNA reads TGTGCCTGGAGTACACAAGTCTTCTCTGGAAACACCATATATTTT. This sequence encodes CAWSTQVFSGNTIYF.

The chain is built from TRBV7-3 and TRBJ1-1; D may be TRBD1 (5 bases). CDR1 and CDR2 from the germline V gene are SGHTA and FQGTGA. CDR3 size: 16 residues. The V and J ends lost 2 bases and 2 bases respectively, with 15 bases between them. CDR3 sequence (DNA): TGTGCCAGCAGCTTAGGGGCAGGGCCGATAAACACTGAAGCTTTCTTT. This sequence encodes CASSLGAGPINTEAFF.

The gene calls are TRBV23-1 and TRBJ1-5; possible D gene TRBD1, 5 bases. TRBV23-1 is labeled an ORF, and its function is uncertain. Trimming removed 5 bases at V and 0 bases at J, with 17 bases between. CDR3 length: 17 amino acids. This CDR3 is CASSSREQADSNQPQHF. The DNA of the CDR3 is TGCGCCAGCAGTTCCCGAGAACAGGCGGATAGCAATCAGCCCCAGCATTTT.

The CDR3 is CASSTDSYLYEQYV. DNA of the CDR3: TGTGCCAGCAGCACGGACTCATACCTCTACGAGCAGTACGTC. The chain employs TRBV7-2 and TRBJ2-7, with a tentative D call TRBD2 (5 bases). Germline CDR1 SGHTA, CDR2 FQGNSA. The CDR3 consists of 14 residues. V lost 5 bases and J 3 bases, leaving 14 bases between the germline ends.

The V call is TRBV11-2, the J call TRBJ2-3; 13 positions match TRBD2. CDR3 size: 15 residues. Unmatched junction bases numbered 0, after V lost 5 bases and J lost 1 base. Germline V gene data show CDR1 as SGHAT and CDR2 as FQNNGV. CDR3 sequence (DNA): TGTGCCAGCAGCGGGACTAGCGGGGGCACAGATACGCAGTATTTT. The encoded protein is CASSGTSGGTDTQYF.